These 16 T cell receptor beta chains were all obtained from the same sample, sequenced in a study of early T cells in non-severe SARS-CoV-2 infection. Each CDR3 protein gets one entry after TCRdb re-called the 5' RACE reads with MiXCR. The sample consists of 60,000 to 65,000 distinct CDR3 sequences, less than 10% of them appearing once. Sequencing was done on a sample of whole blood. The receptors originated from an adult who was a healthcare worker with PCR-confirmed SARS-CoV-2 infection or an uninfected control (not recorded which).

The J gene is TRBJ1-2, the V gene TRBV19; D ambiguous. The CDR3 extends over 14 amino acids. Trimming left V 6 bases short and J 4 bases short, with 15 bases between. Germline V CDR1 and CDR2: LNHDA, SQIVND (reference sequence). The CDR3 bases are TGTGCCAGTAGCACTCGGGGTCAACTCTATGGCTACACCTTC. It specifies CASSTRGQLYGYTF.

This clonotype has more than one count but fewer than ten. The J gene is TRBJ1-1, the V gene TRBV4-2; D remains unclear. Germline CDR1 and CDR2: LGHNA and YNFKEQ. The CDR3 is 12 residues long. V was pared by 0 bases and J by 8 bases, with 7 bases between. CDR3 in DNA: TGTGCCAGCAGCCAAGATGGTCCAGAAGCTTTCTTT. Its protein is CASSQDGPEAFF.

This clonotype has ten or more counts. This chain joins TRBV7-2 and TRBJ2-3; TRBD1 matches at 7 bases. After removal of 2 bases from V and 2 bases from J, the junction contained 7 bases not matched to a gene. The CDR3 totals 16 residues. Per germline, CDR1 SGHTA and CDR2 FQGNSA. CDR3 protein: CASSLQGQLITDTQYF. CDR3 coding DNA: TGTGCCAGCAGCTTACAGGGACAGCTAATCACAGATACGCAGTATTTT.

The chain recombines TRBV20-1 with TRBJ2-3; D assignment may be TRBD1 or TRBD2 (6 bases each). This CDR3 has 15 residues. Between the trimmed V and J ends, which lost 5 bases and 4 bases, there was a span of 19 bases. The germline V gene has CDR1 DFQATT and CDR2 SNEGSKA (reference sequence). CDR3 sequence (DNA): TGCAGTGCTGTTTCCCCAGTCGGGGGCGCAGATACGCAGTATTTT. Amino acid sequence: CSAVSPVGGADTQYF.

The chain is built from TRBV5-1 and TRBJ2-3, with TRBD2 matching over 8 bases. J gave up 0 bases and V 4 bases, and 7 bases lay outside the gene matches. In germline, CDR1 is SGHRS, CDR2 YFSETQ. The CDR3 consists of 16 residues. CDR3 protein: CASSPRAGESTDTQYF. Written as DNA, the CDR3 is TGCGCCAGCAGCCCGAGAGCGGGGGAAAGCACAGATACGCAGTATTTT.

This chain uses TRBV11-2 with TRBJ1-2; D gene uncertain. Germline values: CDR1 SGHAT, CDR2 FQNNGV. This CDR3 has 15 amino acids. The V and J ends lost 5 bases and 7 bases respectively, with 20 bases between them. The CDR3: CASSPAGESGGGYTF. The CDR3 DNA sequence: TGTGCCAGCAGCCCCGCCGGGGAGTCCGGTGGTGGCTACACCTTC.

In this sample, this clonotype turned up many times. The rearrangement joins TRBV28 to TRBJ1-2, with D uncertain. The V and J ends lost 3 bases and 4 bases respectively, with 6 bases between them. CDR1 is MDHEN, CDR2 SYDVKM, per germline. CDR3 length: 12 residues. In DNA, the CDR3 is TGTGCCAGCAGTTTCAAGCTCTATGGCTACACCTTC. This encodes CASSFKLYGYTF.

This clonotype has a count of ten or more. This chain connects TRBV5-8 to TRBJ2-2; 12 bases fit TRBD2. The V and J ends lost 2 bases and 6 bases, in that order; junction bases with no gene match: 5. The CDR3 runs to 16 residues. Germline V gene data show CDR1 as SGHTS and CDR2 as YDEGEE. DNA of the CDR3: TGTGCCAGCAGCTTACTAGCGGGGGGAGGCGCCGGGGAGCTGTTTTTT. It translates to CASSLLAGGGAGELFF.

V usage is TRBV7-9 and J usage is TRBJ2-2; D ambiguous. V lost 5 bases, J lost 0 bases, and 13 bases lay in between. In germline, CDR1 is SEHNR, CDR2 FQNEAQ (reference sequence). This CDR3 is 16 amino acids long. As DNA, the CDR3 is TGTGCCAGCAGCCCTTTACACCTCGCGAACACCGGGGAGCTGTTTTTT. It is translated as CASSPLHLANTGELFF.

The gene calls are TRBV20-1 and TRBJ2-5; no clear D gene. V was cut by 0 bases and J by 5 bases, with 13 bases left in between. Germline lookup yields CDR1 DFQATT and CDR2 SNEGSKA (reference sequence). The CDR3 spans 14 residues. CDR3 nucleotide sequence: TGCAGTGCTAGAGACGGGCGGACCGGTGAGACCCAGTACTTC. This encodes CSARDGRTGETQYF.

The chain couples TRBV7-2 to TRBJ2-6, with D unresolved. V lost 3 bases and J lost 4, with 13 bases in between. Germline V CDR1 and CDR2: SGHTA, FQGNSA. The CDR3 consists of 16 residues. The CDR3 region is CASSFARALGANVLTF. CDR3 nucleotides: TGTGCCAGCAGCTTTGCACGGGCGTTGGGGGCCAACGTCCTGACTTTC.

There are a few counts of this clonotype. The CDR3 loop reads CASSPQRGGLYNEQFF. The CDR3 DNA is TGTGCCAGCAGCCCCCAGCGGGGGGGCCTATACAATGAGCAGTTCTTC. The chain employs TRBV3-1 and TRBJ2-1; 10 bases fit TRBD2. The CDR3 has 16 residues. Germline-derived CDR1 and CDR2 are LGHDT and YNNKEL (reference sequence). Unmatched junction bases numbered 7, after V lost 4 bases and J lost 4 bases.

The rearrangement joins TRBV5-6 to TRBJ2-3, with a possible D match to TRBD2 (6 bases). Between the trimmed V and J ends, which lost 4 bases and 0 bases, there was a span of 15 bases. Germline CDR1 is SGHDT and CDR2 is YYEEEE. This CDR3 contains 16 residues. The CDR3 region is CASSPWGSGSTDTQYF. In DNA form, the CDR3 reads TGTGCCAGCAGCCCCTGGGGTAGCGGTAGCACAGATACGCAGTATTTT.

This clonotype was detected a few times. The V call is TRBV5-4, the J call TRBJ2-1; a weak D match, TRBD1 (7 bases). This CDR3 has 15 residues. Trimming stripped 7 bases from V and 2 bases from J, with 16 bases between. CDR1 is SGHNT and CDR2 is YYREEE in the germline V gene (reference sequence). The CDR3, as DNA: TGTGCCAGCGGCCCCCAGGGGGGTCCCTACAATGAGCAGTTCTTC. This sequence encodes CASGPQGGPYNEQFF. Variable domain in full (rest from reference TRBV5-4 and TRBJ2-1): ETGVTQSPTHLIKTRGQQVTLRCSSQSGHNTVSWYQQALGQGPQFIFQYYREEENGRGNFPPRFSGLQFPNYSSELNVNALELDDSALYLCASGPQGGPYNEQFFGPGTRLTVL.

This clonotype came up many times. The chain combines TRBV28 with TRBJ2-5; 12 bases align to TRBD2. CDR3 length: 15 amino acids. CDR1 and CDR2 (germline): MDHEN, SYDVKM. V trimming: 6 bases; J trimming: 1 base; junction bases outside the gene matches: 3. CDR3 protein: CASSLTSGGQETQYF. The CDR3, as DNA: TGTGCCAGCAGCTTGACTAGCGGGGGCCAAGAGACCCAGTACTTC. Combining the CDR3 with reference TRBV28 and TRBJ2-5 gives the whole variable domain DVKVTQSSRYLVKRTGEKVFLECVQDMDHENMFWYRQDPGLGLRLIYFSYDVKMKEKGDIPEGYSVSREKKERFSLILESASTNQTSMYLCASSLTSGGQETQYFGPGTRLLVL.

V gene TRBV11-3 combines with J gene TRBJ2-1; TRBD2 is a possible D gene (6 bases). Germline CDR1 SGHNT, CDR2 YENEEA. V lost 3 bases and J 0 bases, leaving 9 bases between the germline ends. This CDR3 spans 15 amino acids. The CDR3 sequence is CASSLRGVSYNEQFF. CDR3 DNA: TGTGCCAGCAGCTTGCGGGGCGTCTCCTACAATGAGCAGTTCTTC.